The clone carrying this TCR beta chain was found many times. Antigen unknown. TCRdb analysed the reads with MiXCR anew, one entry per CDR3 protein. The profile shows 250,000 to 300,000 distinct CDR3 sequences, over 15% of them singletons. These data originate in a study of T cell repertoires in cytomegalovirus infection. On the study more broadly: Indications of both CMV infection and matching HLA type were provided by public TCR beta signatures. Points from the study as a whole: Cumulated frequencies of public TCR beta families served to identify carriers of CMV plus the relevant HLA. Dominating the ex vivo response were TCR beta clonotypes that were CMV-specific and HLA-C-restricted.

Sequencing was performed on CD8+ T cells from PBMCs. This clonotype originated in a human donor in good health (CMV status not recorded). Some clones in this sample may be carry-over from other donors' samples.

In DNA form, the CDR3 reads TGTGCCAGTAGTATTTTGGAGGGTTCCGATGAGCAGTTCTTC. It specifies CASSILEGSDEQFF. This chain links TRBV19 with TRBJ2-1, with D maybe TRBD2 (6 bases). This CDR3 is 14 amino acids long. The germline V and J ends were trimmed by 3 bases and 8 bases, with 14 bases remaining between them. CDR1 and CDR2 (germline): LNHDA, SQIVND (reference sequence).